Following are 25 T cell receptor beta chains from one sample sequenced in a study of a mutant IDH1 vaccine in newly diagnosed glioma. Assay: immunoSEQ multiplex PCR; the TCRdb copy retains only in-frame clones and omits some. The sample includes tens of thousands of clones, about 85% seen only once; the top ten take around 4.9%. Stated time point: baseline, week 1 (first vaccination visit). This sample's treatment: pre-vaccination baseline after standard-of-care therapy. The sample in question was PBMCs, obtained from a glioma patient treated with radiotherapy, temozolomide or both. The source is a woman aged 40 to 49 with glioma.

The chain combines TRBV2 with TRBJ2-1; a weak D match, TRBD2 (5 bases). V lost 2 bases to trimming and J lost 0 bases, with 14 bases between them. CDR1 SNHLY and CDR2 FYNNEI come from the germline V gene. CDR3 length equals 17 residues. The DNA for the CDR3 is TGTGCCAGCAGTGAAATATCGCAGCGGAGCTCCTACAATGAGCAGTTCTTC. Its protein product is CASSEISQRSSYNEQFF. Using reference TRBV2 and TRBJ2-1 for the parts outside the CDR3, the full variable domain is EPEVTQTPSHQVTQMGQEVILRCVPISNHLYFYWYRQILGQKVEFLVSFYNNEISEKSEIFDDQFSVERPDGSNFTLKIRSTKLEDSAMYFCASSEISQRSSYNEQFFGPGTRLTVL.

V and J are TRBV4-1 and TRBJ2-3, with 7 nucleotides matching TRBD2. Germline V gene sequence: CDR1 MGHRA, CDR2 YSYEKL. The CDR3 is 16 amino acids. V lost 1 base, J lost 0 bases, and 4 bases stayed unmatched. CDR3 bases: TGCGCCAGCAGCCAAGTCTGGCGGGAGAGCACAGATACGCAGTATTTT. This codes for CASSQVWRESTDTQYF.

The CDR3 sequence: CASSQGQGTYEQYF. The CDR3 nucleotides are TGTGCCAGCAGCCAAGGACAGGGGACTTACGAGCAGTACTTC. The chain combines TRBV4-2 with TRBJ2-7; 8 bases are a match to TRBD1. Germline CDR1 is LGHNA and CDR2 is YNFKEQ. There are 14 residues in the CDR3. Unmatched junction bases numbered 3, after V lost 1 base and J lost 4 bases.

V is TRBV25-1 and J is TRBJ1-6; 7 bases agree with TRBD1. CDR3 size: 15 residues. Germline trimming cut 4 bases from V and 7 bases from J; bases unmatched to any gene: 7. The germline gives CDR1 MGHDK, CDR2 SYGVNS. The DNA for the CDR3 is TGTGCCAGCAGTGCCAGGGAGGGGGCCAATTCACCCCTCCACTTT. Translated: CASSAREGANSPLHF. Looking up the rest from reference TRBV25-1 and TRBJ1-6 gives the full variable domain: EADIYQTPRYLVIGTGKKITLECSQTMGHDKMYWYQQDPGMELHLIHYSYGVNSTEKGDLSSESTVSRIRTEHFPLTLESARPSHTSQYLCASSAREGANSPLHFGNGTRLTVT.

This chain uses TRBV4-3 with TRBJ2-1; 9 bases line up with TRBD1. The germline gives CDR1 LGHNA, CDR2 YSLEER. This CDR3 is built from 14 residues. V lost 4 bases and J lost 7; bases outside the gene matches: 5. CDR3 in amino acids: CASSRDRGWNEQFF. The CDR3 DNA is TGCGCCAGCAGCCGTGACAGGGGGTGGAATGAGCAGTTCTTC.

V usage is TRBV28 and J usage is TRBJ2-7, with 9 bases lining up with TRBD2. The CDR3 sequence is 16 residues long. Germline loops: CDR1 MDHEN, CDR2 SYDVKM. V dropped 4 bases and J dropped 6; count of bases not matched to a gene: 13. The CDR3 loop is CASSSLWRGRAGEQYF. CDR3 coding DNA: TGTGCCAGCAGTTCCCTCTGGCGCGGGAGGGCCGGCGAGCAGTACTTC.

The chain recombines TRBV28 with TRBJ2-2; D gene unclear. The CDR3 has 11 residues. The germline V gene has CDR1 MDHEN and CDR2 SYDVKM. V lost 6 bases to trimming and J lost 4 bases, with 3 bases between them. CDR3 region: CASRLTGELFF. CDR3 coding DNA: TGTGCCAGCAGACTCACCGGGGAGCTGTTTTTT.

The chain couples TRBV4-3 to TRBJ2-7; 8 nucleotides line up with TRBD1. Per the germline V gene, CDR1 is LGHNA and CDR2 is YSLEER. Germline trimming cut 0 bases from V and 3 bases from J; bases unmatched to any gene: 4. CDR3 length equals 15 residues. For the CDR3, the DNA is TGCGCCAGCAGCCAAGAGGCAGGGGGCCGCTACGAGCAGTACTTC. Encoded protein: CASSQEAGGRYEQYF.

The gene calls are TRBV7-8 and TRBJ1-5; D is undetermined. The germline CDR1 and CDR2 sequences are SGHVS and FQNEAQ. The V end lost 2 bases, the J end lost 4 bases, and 3 bases lay between the germline ends. The CDR3 runs 12 residues. The CDR3 is CASSLLNQPQHF. CDR3 DNA: TGTGCCAGCAGCTTACTTAATCAGCCCCAGCATTTT. Variable domain in full (rest from reference TRBV7-8 and TRBJ1-5): GAGVSQSPRYKVAKRGQDVALRCDPISGHVSLFWYQQALGQGPEFLTYFQNEAQLDKSGLPSDRFFAERPEGSVSTLKIQRTQQEDSAVYLCASSLLNQPQHFGDGTRLSIL.

The J gene is TRBJ2-7, the V gene TRBV5-1, with D unclear. The CDR3 has 16 amino acids. V lost 0 bases and J 3 bases, leaving 16 bases between the germline ends. CDR1 and CDR2 from the germline V gene are SGHRS and YFSETQ. In DNA form, the CDR3 reads TGCGCCAGCAGCTTGGCCTCGGGCAGAGAGCACTACGAGCAGTACTTC. It translates to CASSLASGREHYEQYF.

The chain joins TRBV5-1 to TRBJ2-6; D gene unclear. Germline lookup yields CDR1 SGHRS and CDR2 YFSETQ. The V end lost 5 bases, the J end lost 1 base, and 10 bases lay between the germline ends. The CDR3 contains 15 residues. CDR3 protein: CASRPMASGANVLTF. DNA of the CDR3: TGCGCCAGCAGGCCAATGGCATCTGGGGCCAACGTCCTGACTTTC. The variable domain in full, completed from reference TRBV5-1 and TRBJ2-6, reads KAGVTQTPRYLIKTRGQQVTLSCSPISGHRSVSWYQQTPGQGLQFLFEYFSETQRNKGNFPGRFSGRQFSNSRSEMNVSTLELGDSALYLCASRPMASGANVLTFGAGSRLTVL.

This sequence joins TRBV6-5 and TRBJ1-1; D not certain. The CDR3 sequence is 13 residues long. V gave up 7 bases and J gave up 6 bases, with 15 bases separating them. The germline V gene has CDR1 MNHEY and CDR2 SVGAGI. CDR3 nucleotides: TGTGCCAGCATCACCTCCCGAACCTCTGAAGCTTTCTTT. This sequence encodes CASITSRTSEAFF.

The genes are TRBV6-5 and TRBJ1-2, with D uncertain. The CDR3 loop spans 14 amino acids. The V end lost 3 bases, the J end lost 5 bases, and 13 bases lay between the germline ends. CDR1 is MNHEY and CDR2 is SVGAGI in the germline V gene. CDR3 in DNA: TGTGCCAGCAGTTATGGGCCTCGGGGTTATGGCTACACCTTC. Protein: CASSYGPRGYGYTF.

This rearrangement joins TRBV6-1 to TRBJ2-1, with D hard to call. CDR3 length: 14 amino acids. The germline V gene has CDR1 MNHNS and CDR2 SASEGT. Trimming stripped 6 bases from V and 6 bases from J, with 15 bases between. CDR3 sequence: CASRELLGFNEQFF. CDR3 DNA: TGTGCCAGCAGGGAGCTTCTAGGTTTCAATGAGCAGTTCTTC.

V gene TRBV30 combines with J gene TRBJ1-5; TRBD1 might be the D (5 bases). The CDR3 extends over 16 amino acids. Germline V lookup: CDR1 GTSNPN, CDR2 SVGIG (reference sequence). V was pared by 0 bases and J by 3 bases, with 15 bases between. CDR3 DNA sequence: TGTGCCTGGAGTGTCAAGGGGTGGGGGAACAATCAGCCCCAGCATTTT. Amino acids: CAWSVKGWGNNQPQHF.

The chain uses TRBV13 and TRBJ2-1; a possible D gene is TRBD1 (6 bases). With 6 bases removed from V and 7 bases from J, the gap between germline ends came to 10 bases. Per the germline V gene, CDR1 is PRHDT and CDR2 is FYEKMQ (reference sequence). CDR3 length: 12 amino acids. CDR3 coding DNA: TGTGCCAGCAGTTACACAGGGAATGAGCAGTTCTTC. Translating it yields CASSYTGNEQFF.

This clone was counted a few times. The chain employs TRBV2 and TRBJ2-7; D is possibly TRBD1 (6 bases). Per the germline V gene, CDR1 is SNHLY and CDR2 is FYNNEI. The CDR3 loop spans 13 amino acids. Trimming removed 6 bases from V and 3 bases from J, with 12 bases in between. CDR3 sequence (DNA): TGTGCCAGCAGGAGGGACATGTACTACGAGCAGTACTTC. Translating it yields CASRRDMYYEQYF.

This clone appeared a few times. The chain carries TRBV29-1 and TRBJ1-1, with D unresolved. The CDR3 contains 10 residues. The germline V and J ends were trimmed by 6 bases and 7 bases, with 9 bases remaining between them. Germline V gene lookup returns CDR1 SQVTM and CDR2 ANQGSEA. The DNA for the CDR3 is TGCAGCGTGGCTGACCTTGAAGCTTTCTTT. Translated: CSVADLEAFF.

The J gene is TRBJ2-1, the V gene TRBV4-1; 10 bases line up with TRBD2. This CDR3 contains 15 residues. V lost 1 base, J lost 8 bases, and 5 bases stayed unmatched. The germline V gene encodes CDR1 MGHRA and CDR2 YSYEKL. This CDR3 reads CASSQAAGGRHEQFF. The CDR3 coding sequence is TGCGCCAGCAGCCAAGCAGCGGGGGGGCGTCATGAGCAGTTCTTC.

The chain uses TRBV19 and TRBJ2-7; TRBD2 aligns across 7 bases. This CDR3 comprises 14 residues. Trimming at V came to 10 bases and at J to 3 bases, leaving 12 bases not matched to a gene. Germline V gene sequence: CDR1 LNHDA, CDR2 SQIVND (reference sequence). The CDR3 here is CATEQSGEGYEQYF. In nucleotides, the CDR3 is TGTGCCACCGAACAATCGGGGGAGGGCTACGAGCAGTACTTC. Based on the CDR3 plus reference TRBV19 and TRBJ2-7, the full variable domain is DGGITQSPKYLFRKEGQNVTLSCEQNLNHDAMYWYRQDPGQGLRLIYYSQIVNDFQKGDIAEGYSVSREKKESFPLTVTSAQKNPTAFYLCATEQSGEGYEQYFGPGTRLTVT.

The chain combines TRBV2 with TRBJ1-4; D might be TRBD1 (6 bases). V lost 8 bases to trimming and J lost 3 bases, with 16 bases between them. The CDR3 is 15 amino acids. Germline-derived CDR1 and CDR2 are SNHLY and FYNNEI. The CDR3 here is CASGGGQGPNEKLFF. In DNA form, the CDR3 reads TGTGCCAGCGGGGGCGGCCAGGGTCCTAATGAAAAACTGTTTTTT.

In nucleotides, the CDR3 is TGCGCCAGCAGTGAACCTACTAGGAGGGTAGAGACCCAGTACTTC. It encodes CASSEPTRRVETQYF. This chain joins TRBV10-1 and TRBJ2-5; D is possibly TRBD2 (6 bases). The CDR3 runs 15 residues. V dropped 3 bases and J dropped 4 bases, with 15 bases sitting between them. CDR1 is WNHNN and CDR2 is SYGVQD in the germline V gene (reference sequence).

The chain combines TRBV25-1 with TRBJ1-3, with D possibly being TRBD1 (5 bases). With 3 bases removed from V and 0 bases from J, the gap between germline ends came to 15 bases. Germline values: CDR1 MGHDK, CDR2 SYGVNS. CDR3 size: 17 residues. CDR3 bases: TGTGCCAGCAGTGACTCACCCGGGACGGTCTCTGGAAACACCATATATTTT. This gives the protein CASSDSPGTVSGNTIYF.

This clone was seen only a few times. J is TRBJ2-7 and V is TRBV27, with D perhaps being TRBD1 or TRBD2 (5 bases each). The V end lost 5 bases, the J end lost 6 bases, and 20 bases lay between the germline ends. Germline V lookup: CDR1 MNHEY, CDR2 SMNVEV (reference sequence). This CDR3 comprises 15 residues. DNA of the CDR3: TGTGCCAGCAGTCCCCGGGGTCAGGGAAAGCGCGAGCAGTACTTC. It yields the protein CASSPRGQGKREQYF.

This clone came up once. This sequence joins TRBV2 and TRBJ1-1; 7 bases agree with TRBD1. The V segment lost 6 bases and the J segment 5 bases; nucleotides outside the gene matches: 21. Germline CDR1 SNHLY, CDR2 FYNNEI. There are 18 residues in the CDR3. The CDR3 region has the DNA TGTGCCAGCAGAGATCCCGACAGGGTAATTCTTGGTGGGACTGAAGCTTTCTTT. Residues: CASRDPDRVILGGTEAFF.